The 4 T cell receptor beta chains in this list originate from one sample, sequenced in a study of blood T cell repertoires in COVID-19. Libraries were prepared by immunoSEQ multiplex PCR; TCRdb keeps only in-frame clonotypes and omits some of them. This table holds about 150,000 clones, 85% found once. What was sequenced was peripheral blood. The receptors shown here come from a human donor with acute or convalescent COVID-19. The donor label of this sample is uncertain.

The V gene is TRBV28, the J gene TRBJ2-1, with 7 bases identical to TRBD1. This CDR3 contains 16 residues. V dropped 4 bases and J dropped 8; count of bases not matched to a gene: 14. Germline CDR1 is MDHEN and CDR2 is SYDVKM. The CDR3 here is CASSSGQPVLGDEQFF. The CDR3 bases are TGTGCCAGCAGTTCGGGACAGCCCGTTCTTGGAGATGAGCAGTTCTTC.

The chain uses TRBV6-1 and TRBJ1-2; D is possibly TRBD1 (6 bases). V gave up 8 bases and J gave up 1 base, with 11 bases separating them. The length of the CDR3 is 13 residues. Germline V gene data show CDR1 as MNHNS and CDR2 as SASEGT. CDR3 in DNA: TGTGCCAGCGCGGAACAGGGTAACTATGGCTACACCTTC. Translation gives CASAEQGNYGYTF.

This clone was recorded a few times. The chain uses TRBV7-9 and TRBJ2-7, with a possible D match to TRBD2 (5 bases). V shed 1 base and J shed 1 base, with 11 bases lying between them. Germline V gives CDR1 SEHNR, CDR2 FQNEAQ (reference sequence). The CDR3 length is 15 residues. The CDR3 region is CASSLGGFFSYEQYF. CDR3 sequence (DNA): TGTGCCAGCAGCTTAGGAGGGTTTTTTTCCTACGAGCAGTACTTC. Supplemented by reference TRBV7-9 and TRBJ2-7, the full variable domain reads DTGVSQNPRHKITKRGQNVTFRCDPISEHNRLYWYRQTLGQGPEFLTYFQNEAQLEKSRLLSDRFSAERPKGSFSTLEIQRTEQGDSAMYLCASSLGGFFSYEQYFGPGTRLTVT.

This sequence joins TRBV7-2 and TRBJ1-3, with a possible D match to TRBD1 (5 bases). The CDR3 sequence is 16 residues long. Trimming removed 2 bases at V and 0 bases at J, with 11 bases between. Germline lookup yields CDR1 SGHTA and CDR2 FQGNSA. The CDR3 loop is CASSLQQESSGNTIYF. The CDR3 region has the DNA TGTGCCAGCAGCTTACAACAGGAGAGCTCTGGAAACACCATATATTTT.